Listed below are T cell receptor beta chains from one sample, sequenced in a study of T cell responses to AZD1222 COVID-19 vaccine. Repertoires were generated with immunoSEQ multiplex PCR, while TCRdb's copy carries only in-frame clones and drops some. In the table there are about 150,000 clones, 88% of which are singletons. The material sequenced was peripheral blood, taken on day 0 of AZD1222 vaccination. These receptors came from an adult in good health. Each CDR3 is given with its conserved first and last residue. The D gene is left open where the match is weak. Not all rows give a size; the values are once, few, many and, for expanded clones, a class.

V	size	J	D	DNA	CDR3
TRBV11-2	.	TRBJ2-1	TRBD2	TGTGCCAGCAGCTTAGACCGAACTAGCGGGGGTAGAGGTGAGCAGTTCTTC	CASSLDRTSGGRGEQFF
TRBV18	.	TRBJ2-4	TRBD1	TGTGCCAGCTCACCAGGGACAGGAGTAGCCAAAAACATTCAGTACTTC	CASSPGTGVAKNIQYF
TRBV7-8	.	TRBJ1-5	TRBD1	TGTGCCAGCAGCTTAGGTGGAGGGGGCTACAATCAGCCCCAGCATTTT	CASSLGGGGYNQPQHF
TRBV29-1	.	TRBJ2-1	.	TGCAGCGTTGAAACTGAGACTAGAGGTCGTCGGCGTGAGCAGTTCTTC	CSVETETRGRRREQFF
TRBV24-1	.	TRBJ1-2	.	TGTGCCACCAGTGGCTCGACGGCCGAGGGACATGGCTACACCTTC	CATSGSTAEGHGYTF
TRBV11-2	.	TRBJ1-2	.	TGTGCCAGCAGCCAGGGAGTCGATGGCTACACCTTC	CASSQGVDGYTF
TRBV6-5	.	TRBJ1-1	TRBD1	TGTGCCAGCAGCCTACAGGGGACTGAAGCTTTCTTT	CASSLQGTEAFF
TRBV6-5	.	TRBJ1-1	TRBD1	TGTGCCAGCAGCCGAACGGGACAGGGGGGCACTGAAGCTTTCTTT	CASSRTGQGGTEAFF
TRBV10-3	.	TRBJ2-3	TRBD2	TGTGCCATCAGTGCGCCTCCTAGCGGGCTAAGCACAGATACGCAGTATTTT	CAISAPPSGLSTDTQYF
TRBV4-1	.	TRBJ2-7	TRBD1	TGCGCCAGCAGCCAAGAGGGTCGGGACAGAAACTACGAGCAGTACTTC	CASSQEGRDRNYEQYF
TRBV3-1/TRBV3-2	.	TRBJ2-2	TRBD1	TGTGCCAGCAGCCAAGACGGGCGACAGGGGGCTTCCCTCGGCGGGGAGCTGTTTTTT	CASSQDGRQGASLGGELFF
TRBV2	.	TRBJ2-3	TRBD2	TGTGCCAGCAGCTTGACGGGGGGTTCGGATACGCAGTATTTT	CASSLTGGSDTQYF
TRBV5-5	.	TRBJ1-5	.	TGTGCCAGCAGCTCTGAAGCCAGACCTAGCAATCAGCCCCAGCATTTT	CASSSEARPSNQPQHF
TRBV19	.	TRBJ1-2	.	TGTGCCAGTGTCAAGGGAGACTATGGCTACACCTTC	CASVKGDYGYTF
TRBV7-2	.	TRBJ1-1	.	TGTGCCAGCAGCCCAAGACGGGGGTTCGGTGATGGTGAAGCTTTCTTT	CASSPRRGFGDGEAFF
TRBV27	.	TRBJ2-7	TRBD1	TGTGCCAGCAGAACCCCGGGGGACAGGGGCTACGAGCAGTACTTC	CASRTPGDRGYEQYF
TRBV4-1	.	TRBJ2-5	TRBD1	TGCGCCAGCAGCCAACAGACAGGGATGATTGAGACCCAGTACTTC	CASSQQTGMIETQYF
TRBV2	.	TRBJ1-2	.	TGTGCCAGCAGTGTTGCGGCCGAACAGGGCGGCTATGGCTACACCTTC	CASSVAAEQGGYGYTF
TRBV28	.	TRBJ2-1	.	TGTGCCAGCAGTTTAGGTGGCCTGGAGCAGTTCTTC	CASSLGGLEQFF
TRBV10-3	.	TRBJ2-7	.	TGTGCCATCAGTACAAGCAGGGGCGAGCAGTACTTC	CAISTSRGEQYF
TRBV29-1	.	TRBJ1-2	.	TGCAGCGAAGGAACAGGAGGAGGCTACACCTTC	CSEGTGGGYTF
TRBV24-1	once	TRBJ1-2	.	TGTGCCACCAGTGTAAGTTTGACGAGGGGCTACACCTTC	CATSVSLTRGYTF
TRBV25-1	few	TRBJ1-6	.	TGTGCCAGCAGTGAATCCAGGGATTCACCCCTCCACTTT	CASSESRDSPLHF
TRBV7-2	.	TRBJ2-1	TRBD2	TGTGCCAGCCTGGGACTAGCGGGGGGTAACAATGAGCAGTTCTTC	CASLGLAGGNNEQFF
TRBV18	.	TRBJ1-3	.	TGTGCCAGCTCACCACCTGGTGGTGGGGGAGACACCATATATTTT	CASSPPGGGGDTIYF
TRBV7-9	.	TRBJ1-1	.	TGTGCCAGCAGCGGGGGAACAGGAGCCACTGAAGCTTTCTTT	CASSGGTGATEAFF
TRBV19	.	TRBJ1-4	.	TGTGCCAGTAGTATGACGGCCGGTAATGAAAAACTGTTTTTT	CASSMTAGNEKLFF
TRBV14	.	TRBJ1-1	.	TGTGCCAGCAGCCCATTCGTGAACACTGAAGCTTTCTTT	CASSPFVNTEAFF
TRBV5-1	.	TRBJ2-3	TRBD2	TGCGCCAGCAGCTCGGGACTAGCGGGAAACACAGATACGCAGTATTTT	CASSSGLAGNTDTQYF
TRBV6-5	once	TRBJ1-2	.	TGTGCCAGCAGGATAGACAGGACTGGCGGCTACACCTTC	CASRIDRTGGYTF
TRBV5-1	.	TRBJ1-5	TRBD1	TGCGCCAGCAGCTTGCAGCCAGGGGGTAATCAGCCCCAGCATTTT	CASSLQPGGNQPQHF
TRBV5-6	.	TRBJ1-5	.	TGTGCCAGCAGCACGGGGTCGAGCAGACATAGCAATCAGCCCCAGCATTTT	CASSTGSSRHSNQPQHF
TRBV9	.	TRBJ1-1	TRBD1	TGTGCCAGCAGCGTAGCCCGGACAGGGAGCTCCACTGAAGCTTTCTTT	CASSVARTGSSTEAFF
TRBV11-2	.	TRBJ1-2	.	TGTGCCAGCAGACCGCCGAGGGGGAACTATGGCTACACCTTC	CASRPPRGNYGYTF
TRBV7-2	.	TRBJ2-5	.	TGTGCCAGCAGCTTAGCGGGGATCGGAGAGACCCAGTACTTC	CASSLAGIGETQYF